A selection of T cell receptor beta chains follows, all from one sample in a study of T cells in localized non-small cell lung cancer. TCRdb's table, derived via immunoSEQ multiplex PCR, lists solely in-frame clones and lacks some. The sample comprises 30,000 to 35,000 clones, about 90% of which are singletons, and approximately 2.2% rests with the top ten. The starting material was peripheral blood, obtained before any cancer treatment. Every receptor here comes from a female donor older than 55 with stage I lung adenocarcinoma. CDR3s include the opening cysteine and the closing phenylalanine or tryptophan. D genes are given only for firm matches. For some rows the clone size is stated as once, few or many, or as a class when expanded; others skip it.

abundance,j_gene,v_gene,d_gene,CDR3aa,CDR3nt
.,TRBJ2-7,TRBV2,.,CASKHNPLTSSYEQYF,TGTGCCAGCAAGCACAATCCCCTCACTTCGTCCTACGAGCAGTACTTC
.,TRBJ2-1,TRBV6-1,.,CASSVRNEQFF,TGTGCCAGCAGTGTTCGTAATGAGCAGTTCTTC
.,TRBJ1-2,TRBV19,.,CASSIEEAYGYTF,TGTGCCAGTAGTATTGAGGAGGCTTATGGCTACACCTTC
.,TRBJ2-1,TRBV5-4,TRBD2,CASSPPSGRAKQFF,TGTGCCAGCAGCCCCCCTAGCGGACGTGCCAAGCAGTTCTTC
.,TRBJ2-2,TRBV19,.,CASSIEYPGELFF,TGTGCCAGTAGTATAGAATACCCGGGGGAGCTGTTTTTT
.,TRBJ2-2,TRBV6-5,.,CASRLRGRNTGELFF,TGTGCCAGCAGGCTGCGGGGCAGGAACACCGGGGAGCTGTTTTTT
once,TRBJ2-3,TRBV5-1,TRBD2,CASSSSSGGRTDTQYF,TGCGCCAGCAGCTCCTCTAGCGGGGGGCGCACAGATACGCAGTATTTT
.,TRBJ2-5,TRBV4-3,.,CASSPQWGQVQETQYF,TGCGCCAGCAGCCCCCAATGGGGCCAGGTCCAAGAGACCCAGTACTTC
.,TRBJ2-7,TRBV19,.,CASSLGGPLYEQYF,TGTGCCAGTAGTTTGGGGGGCCCTCTCTACGAGCAGTACTTC
.,TRBJ2-7,TRBV27,.,CASSPGTFSSYEQYF,TGTGCCAGCAGCCCCGGGACATTCAGCTCCTACGAGCAGTACTTC
few,TRBJ1-2,TRBV11-2,.,CASSLAAGLFF,TGTGCCAGCAGCTTAGCGGCGGGACTTTTCTTC
.,TRBJ2-1,TRBV7-2,.,CASSLAIARANEQFF,TGTGCCAGCAGCTTAGCGATTGCTCGGGCGAATGAGCAGTTCTTC
.,TRBJ1-5,TRBV6-1,.,CASSEIGGQPQHF,TGTGCCAGCAGCGAGATAGGGGGTCAGCCCCAGCATTTT
.,TRBJ2-2,TRBV10-3,.,CAIRLNRETGELFF,TGTGCCATCAGGCTAAATCGGGAGACCGGGGAGCTGTTTTTT
.,TRBJ2-5,TRBV18,.,CASSPRRDRETQYF,TGTGCCAGCTCACCACGGCGAGATCGGGAGACCCAGTACTTC
.,TRBJ1-3,TRBV6-1,.,CASSQKGIGVDTIYF,TGTGCCAGCAGCCAGAAAGGAATTGGCGTGGACACCATATATTTT
.,TRBJ1-2,TRBV30,.,CAWSQNPAGYGYTF,TGTGCCTGGAGTCAAAACCCCGCTGGGTATGGCTACACCTTC
.,TRBJ1-2,TRBV14,.,CASSQHQALPGGYTF,TGTGCCAGCAGCCAACACCAGGCCCTGCCGGGTGGCTACACCTTC
.,TRBJ1-2,TRBV27,.,CASSPPGGTHNYGYTF,TGTGCCAGCAGTCCCCCCGGAGGGACACATAACTATGGCTACACCTTC
.,TRBJ1-5,TRBV9,.,CASSPDSSNQPQHF,TGTGCCAGCAGCCCCGACAGTAGCAATCAGCCCCAGCATTTT
.,TRBJ2-2,TRBV4-3,.,CASSQARLNTGELFF,TGCGCCAGCAGCCAAGCTAGGTTGAACACCGGGGAGCTGTTTTTT
.,TRBJ2-7,TRBV14,.,CASSLGGQYYEQYF,TGTGCCAGCAGCCTTGGAGGACAGTACTACGAGCAGTACTTC
.,TRBJ2-1,TRBV2,TRBD2,CASRAPGLAGANEQFF,TGTGCCAGCAGGGCCCCGGGACTAGCAGGAGCGAATGAGCAGTTCTTC
.,TRBJ2-5,TRBV6-1,.,CASGRQSISGRTQYF,TGTGCCAGCGGGAGGCAGTCGATCTCTGGAAGGACCCAGTACTTC
.,TRBJ2-7,TRBV5-4,TRBD1,CASSAFGTGDYEQYF,TGTGCCAGCAGCGCGTTTGGGACAGGGGACTACGAGCAGTACTTC
.,TRBJ1-1,TRBV5-1,TRBD1,CASSPSLPGTGSTEAFF,TGCGCCAGCAGCCCCTCTTTGCCCGGGACAGGTTCCACTGAAGCTTTCTTT
.,TRBJ2-6,TRBV7-2,TRBD1,CASSPGGQGANVLTF,TGTGCCAGCAGCCCAGGGGGACAGGGGGCCAACGTCCTGACTTTC
.,TRBJ2-7,TRBV5-5,.,CASSRQGGSYEQYF,TGTGCCAGCAGTAGGCAGGGTGGTAGCTACGAGCAGTACTTC
few,TRBJ2-5,TRBV10-2,.,CASSELETQYF,TGCGCCAGCAGTGAGCTAGAGACCCAGTACTTC
.,TRBJ2-5,TRBV18,.,CASSDSQETQYF,TGTGCCAGCTCCGACAGCCAAGAGACCCAGTACTTC
.,TRBJ1-6,TRBV5-4,TRBD1,CASSVQGTNSPLHF,TGTGCCAGCAGCGTACAGGGGACTAATTCACCCCTCCACTTT
.,TRBJ2-5,TRBV19,.,CASSIAAGSEETQYF,TGTGCCAGTAGTATAGCCGCGGGGTCTGAGGAGACCCAGTACTTC
.,TRBJ2-7,TRBV9,TRBD1,CASSPSGGNYEQYF,TGTGCCAGCAGCCCCTCAGGGGGCAACTACGAGCAGTACTTC
once,TRBJ1-2,TRBV27,.,CASSPRRSDGGYTF,TGTGCCAGCAGTCCGCGACGGTCAGATGGAGGCTACACCTTC
few,TRBJ1-5,TRBV5-6,.,CASSLGRVSNQPQHF,TGTGCCAGCAGCTTGGGCAGGGTTAGCAATCAGCCCCAGCATTTT
.,TRBJ1-2,TRBV2,.,CASSEGGNYGYTF,TGTGCCAGCAGTGAAGGAGGAAACTATGGCTACACCTTC
.,TRBJ2-5,TRBV19,.,CASSRRQEQETQYF,TGTGCCAGTAGTCGCCGACAGGAACAAGAGACCCAGTACTTC
few,TRBJ1-5,TRBV6-1,.,CASSKGEQHF,TGTGCCAGCAGTAAGGGGGAACAGCATTTT
.,TRBJ1-1,TRBV6-1,.,CASSEVGGGLTEAFF,TGTGCCAGCAGTGAAGTTGGGGGCGGTCTCACTGAAGCTTTCTTT
.,TRBJ1-5,TRBV2,.,CASSARDGPSQPQHF,TGTGCCAGCAGTGCCCGGGACGGTCCCTCTCAGCCCCAGCATTTT
.,TRBJ2-7,TRBV19,TRBD1,CASSIDGTGFSYEQYF,TGTGCCAGTAGTATAGATGGGACAGGATTCTCCTACGAGCAGTACTTC
.,TRBJ1-2,TRBV7-3,.,CASSPQESGYGYTF,TGTGCCAGCAGCCCCCAGGAGTCTGGCTATGGCTACACCTTC
.,TRBJ1-4,TRBV6-1,.,CASLAGAEKLFF,TGTGCCAGCCTGGCGGGAGCTGAAAAACTGTTTTTT
.,TRBJ2-5,TRBV7-2,TRBD1,CASSSGQGLETQYF,TGTGCCAGCAGCTCGGGACAGGGTTTAGAGACCCAGTACTTC
.,TRBJ1-2,TRBV19,TRBD1,CASRVTGNGYGYTF,TGTGCCAGTAGGGTGACAGGGAATGGCTATGGCTACACCTTC
.,TRBJ2-1,TRBV9,.,CASSVATEYNEQFF,TGTGCCAGCAGCGTAGCGACAGAGTACAATGAGCAGTTCTTC
.,TRBJ2-1,TRBV9,TRBD2,CASSVSGGSYNEQFF,TGTGCCAGCAGCGTTAGCGGGGGATCCTACAATGAGCAGTTCTTC
.,TRBJ1-1,TRBV6-5,.,CASSYSGTVNTEAFF,TGTGCCAGCAGTTACTCAGGGACCGTGAACACTGAAGCTTTCTTT
.,TRBJ1-3,TRBV6-1,.,CASSRQGSGNTIYF,TGTGCCAGCAGTCGGCAGGGCTCTGGAAACACCATATATTTT
.,TRBJ1-1,TRBV30,.,CAWSQGSYPEAFF,TGTGCCTGGAGTCAGGGCTCTTATCCTGAAGCTTTCTTT
few,TRBJ2-7,TRBV4-1,.,CASSQVWGGPYEQYF,TGCGCCAGCAGCCAAGTCTGGGGGGGGCCCTACGAGCAGTACTTC
few,TRBJ2-5,TRBV7-6,.,CASSPIQGLGETQYF,TGTGCCAGCAGCCCAATCCAGGGGTTAGGAGAGACCCAGTACTTC
.,TRBJ2-2,TRBV5-1,TRBD2,CASTKGGFYTGELFF,TGCGCCAGCACTAAGGGAGGGTTCTACACCGGGGAGCTGTTTTTT
.,TRBJ1-1,TRBV6-1,TRBD1,CASSGGQAYTEAFF,TGTGCCAGCAGTGGGGGACAGGCCTACACTGAAGCTTTCTTT
once,TRBJ1-3,TRBV11-3,.,CASSNRNSGNTIYF,TGTGCCAGCAGCAACAGGAACTCTGGAAACACCATATATTTT